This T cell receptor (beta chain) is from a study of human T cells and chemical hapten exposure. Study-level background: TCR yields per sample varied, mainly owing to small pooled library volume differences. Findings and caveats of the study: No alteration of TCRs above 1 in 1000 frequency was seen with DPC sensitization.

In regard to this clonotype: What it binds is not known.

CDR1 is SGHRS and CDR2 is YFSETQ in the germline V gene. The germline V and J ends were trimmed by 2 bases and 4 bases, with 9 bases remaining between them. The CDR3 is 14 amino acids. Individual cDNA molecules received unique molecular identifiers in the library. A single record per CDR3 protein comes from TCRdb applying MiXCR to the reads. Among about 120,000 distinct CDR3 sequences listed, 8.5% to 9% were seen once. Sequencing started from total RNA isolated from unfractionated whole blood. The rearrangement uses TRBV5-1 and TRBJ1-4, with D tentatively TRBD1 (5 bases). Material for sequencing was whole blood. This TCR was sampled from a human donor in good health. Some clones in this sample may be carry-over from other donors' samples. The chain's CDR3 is CASSFRDLNEKLFF. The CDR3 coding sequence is TGCGCCAGCAGCTTCCGGGACCTTAATGAAAAACTGTTTTTT. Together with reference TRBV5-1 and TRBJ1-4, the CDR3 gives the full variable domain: KAGVTQTPRYLIKTRGQQVTLSCSPISGHRSVSWYQQTPGQGLQFLFEYFSETQRNKGNFPGRFSGRQFSNSRSEMNVSTLELGDSALYLCASSFRDLNEKLFFGSGTQLSVL.